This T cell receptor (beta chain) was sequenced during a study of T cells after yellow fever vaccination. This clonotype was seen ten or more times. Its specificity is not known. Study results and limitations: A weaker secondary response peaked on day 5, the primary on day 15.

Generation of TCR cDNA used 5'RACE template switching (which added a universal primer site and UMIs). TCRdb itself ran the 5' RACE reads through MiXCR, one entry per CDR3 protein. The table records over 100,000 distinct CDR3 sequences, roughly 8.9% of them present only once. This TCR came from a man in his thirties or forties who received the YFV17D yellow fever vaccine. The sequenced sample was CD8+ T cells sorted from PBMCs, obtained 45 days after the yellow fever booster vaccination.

The CDR3: CASSVASVSSYNSPLHF. The CDR3 DNA reads TGTGCCAGCAGCGTAGCTTCGGTGAGCTCCTATAATTCACCCCTCCACTTT. V is TRBV9 and J is TRBJ1-6; no clear D gene. The V and J ends lost 0 bases and 0 bases respectively, with 10 bases between them. The CDR3 totals 17 residues. In germline, CDR1 is SGDLS, CDR2 YYNGEE.